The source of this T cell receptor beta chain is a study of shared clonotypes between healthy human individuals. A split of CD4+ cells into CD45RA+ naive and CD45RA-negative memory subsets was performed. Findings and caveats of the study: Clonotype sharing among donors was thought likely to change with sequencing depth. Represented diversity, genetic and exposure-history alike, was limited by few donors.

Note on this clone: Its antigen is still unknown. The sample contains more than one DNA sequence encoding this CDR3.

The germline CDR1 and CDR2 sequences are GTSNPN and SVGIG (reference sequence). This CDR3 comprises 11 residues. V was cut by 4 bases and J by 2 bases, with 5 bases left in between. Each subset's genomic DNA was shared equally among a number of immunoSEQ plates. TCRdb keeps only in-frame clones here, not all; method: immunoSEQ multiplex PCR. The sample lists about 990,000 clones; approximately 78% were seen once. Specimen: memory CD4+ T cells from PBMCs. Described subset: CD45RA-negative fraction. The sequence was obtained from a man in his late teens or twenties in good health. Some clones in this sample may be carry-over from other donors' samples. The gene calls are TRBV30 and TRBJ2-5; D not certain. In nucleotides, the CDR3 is TGTGCCTGGACAGAACAAGAGACCCAGTACTTC. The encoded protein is CAWTEQETQYF.